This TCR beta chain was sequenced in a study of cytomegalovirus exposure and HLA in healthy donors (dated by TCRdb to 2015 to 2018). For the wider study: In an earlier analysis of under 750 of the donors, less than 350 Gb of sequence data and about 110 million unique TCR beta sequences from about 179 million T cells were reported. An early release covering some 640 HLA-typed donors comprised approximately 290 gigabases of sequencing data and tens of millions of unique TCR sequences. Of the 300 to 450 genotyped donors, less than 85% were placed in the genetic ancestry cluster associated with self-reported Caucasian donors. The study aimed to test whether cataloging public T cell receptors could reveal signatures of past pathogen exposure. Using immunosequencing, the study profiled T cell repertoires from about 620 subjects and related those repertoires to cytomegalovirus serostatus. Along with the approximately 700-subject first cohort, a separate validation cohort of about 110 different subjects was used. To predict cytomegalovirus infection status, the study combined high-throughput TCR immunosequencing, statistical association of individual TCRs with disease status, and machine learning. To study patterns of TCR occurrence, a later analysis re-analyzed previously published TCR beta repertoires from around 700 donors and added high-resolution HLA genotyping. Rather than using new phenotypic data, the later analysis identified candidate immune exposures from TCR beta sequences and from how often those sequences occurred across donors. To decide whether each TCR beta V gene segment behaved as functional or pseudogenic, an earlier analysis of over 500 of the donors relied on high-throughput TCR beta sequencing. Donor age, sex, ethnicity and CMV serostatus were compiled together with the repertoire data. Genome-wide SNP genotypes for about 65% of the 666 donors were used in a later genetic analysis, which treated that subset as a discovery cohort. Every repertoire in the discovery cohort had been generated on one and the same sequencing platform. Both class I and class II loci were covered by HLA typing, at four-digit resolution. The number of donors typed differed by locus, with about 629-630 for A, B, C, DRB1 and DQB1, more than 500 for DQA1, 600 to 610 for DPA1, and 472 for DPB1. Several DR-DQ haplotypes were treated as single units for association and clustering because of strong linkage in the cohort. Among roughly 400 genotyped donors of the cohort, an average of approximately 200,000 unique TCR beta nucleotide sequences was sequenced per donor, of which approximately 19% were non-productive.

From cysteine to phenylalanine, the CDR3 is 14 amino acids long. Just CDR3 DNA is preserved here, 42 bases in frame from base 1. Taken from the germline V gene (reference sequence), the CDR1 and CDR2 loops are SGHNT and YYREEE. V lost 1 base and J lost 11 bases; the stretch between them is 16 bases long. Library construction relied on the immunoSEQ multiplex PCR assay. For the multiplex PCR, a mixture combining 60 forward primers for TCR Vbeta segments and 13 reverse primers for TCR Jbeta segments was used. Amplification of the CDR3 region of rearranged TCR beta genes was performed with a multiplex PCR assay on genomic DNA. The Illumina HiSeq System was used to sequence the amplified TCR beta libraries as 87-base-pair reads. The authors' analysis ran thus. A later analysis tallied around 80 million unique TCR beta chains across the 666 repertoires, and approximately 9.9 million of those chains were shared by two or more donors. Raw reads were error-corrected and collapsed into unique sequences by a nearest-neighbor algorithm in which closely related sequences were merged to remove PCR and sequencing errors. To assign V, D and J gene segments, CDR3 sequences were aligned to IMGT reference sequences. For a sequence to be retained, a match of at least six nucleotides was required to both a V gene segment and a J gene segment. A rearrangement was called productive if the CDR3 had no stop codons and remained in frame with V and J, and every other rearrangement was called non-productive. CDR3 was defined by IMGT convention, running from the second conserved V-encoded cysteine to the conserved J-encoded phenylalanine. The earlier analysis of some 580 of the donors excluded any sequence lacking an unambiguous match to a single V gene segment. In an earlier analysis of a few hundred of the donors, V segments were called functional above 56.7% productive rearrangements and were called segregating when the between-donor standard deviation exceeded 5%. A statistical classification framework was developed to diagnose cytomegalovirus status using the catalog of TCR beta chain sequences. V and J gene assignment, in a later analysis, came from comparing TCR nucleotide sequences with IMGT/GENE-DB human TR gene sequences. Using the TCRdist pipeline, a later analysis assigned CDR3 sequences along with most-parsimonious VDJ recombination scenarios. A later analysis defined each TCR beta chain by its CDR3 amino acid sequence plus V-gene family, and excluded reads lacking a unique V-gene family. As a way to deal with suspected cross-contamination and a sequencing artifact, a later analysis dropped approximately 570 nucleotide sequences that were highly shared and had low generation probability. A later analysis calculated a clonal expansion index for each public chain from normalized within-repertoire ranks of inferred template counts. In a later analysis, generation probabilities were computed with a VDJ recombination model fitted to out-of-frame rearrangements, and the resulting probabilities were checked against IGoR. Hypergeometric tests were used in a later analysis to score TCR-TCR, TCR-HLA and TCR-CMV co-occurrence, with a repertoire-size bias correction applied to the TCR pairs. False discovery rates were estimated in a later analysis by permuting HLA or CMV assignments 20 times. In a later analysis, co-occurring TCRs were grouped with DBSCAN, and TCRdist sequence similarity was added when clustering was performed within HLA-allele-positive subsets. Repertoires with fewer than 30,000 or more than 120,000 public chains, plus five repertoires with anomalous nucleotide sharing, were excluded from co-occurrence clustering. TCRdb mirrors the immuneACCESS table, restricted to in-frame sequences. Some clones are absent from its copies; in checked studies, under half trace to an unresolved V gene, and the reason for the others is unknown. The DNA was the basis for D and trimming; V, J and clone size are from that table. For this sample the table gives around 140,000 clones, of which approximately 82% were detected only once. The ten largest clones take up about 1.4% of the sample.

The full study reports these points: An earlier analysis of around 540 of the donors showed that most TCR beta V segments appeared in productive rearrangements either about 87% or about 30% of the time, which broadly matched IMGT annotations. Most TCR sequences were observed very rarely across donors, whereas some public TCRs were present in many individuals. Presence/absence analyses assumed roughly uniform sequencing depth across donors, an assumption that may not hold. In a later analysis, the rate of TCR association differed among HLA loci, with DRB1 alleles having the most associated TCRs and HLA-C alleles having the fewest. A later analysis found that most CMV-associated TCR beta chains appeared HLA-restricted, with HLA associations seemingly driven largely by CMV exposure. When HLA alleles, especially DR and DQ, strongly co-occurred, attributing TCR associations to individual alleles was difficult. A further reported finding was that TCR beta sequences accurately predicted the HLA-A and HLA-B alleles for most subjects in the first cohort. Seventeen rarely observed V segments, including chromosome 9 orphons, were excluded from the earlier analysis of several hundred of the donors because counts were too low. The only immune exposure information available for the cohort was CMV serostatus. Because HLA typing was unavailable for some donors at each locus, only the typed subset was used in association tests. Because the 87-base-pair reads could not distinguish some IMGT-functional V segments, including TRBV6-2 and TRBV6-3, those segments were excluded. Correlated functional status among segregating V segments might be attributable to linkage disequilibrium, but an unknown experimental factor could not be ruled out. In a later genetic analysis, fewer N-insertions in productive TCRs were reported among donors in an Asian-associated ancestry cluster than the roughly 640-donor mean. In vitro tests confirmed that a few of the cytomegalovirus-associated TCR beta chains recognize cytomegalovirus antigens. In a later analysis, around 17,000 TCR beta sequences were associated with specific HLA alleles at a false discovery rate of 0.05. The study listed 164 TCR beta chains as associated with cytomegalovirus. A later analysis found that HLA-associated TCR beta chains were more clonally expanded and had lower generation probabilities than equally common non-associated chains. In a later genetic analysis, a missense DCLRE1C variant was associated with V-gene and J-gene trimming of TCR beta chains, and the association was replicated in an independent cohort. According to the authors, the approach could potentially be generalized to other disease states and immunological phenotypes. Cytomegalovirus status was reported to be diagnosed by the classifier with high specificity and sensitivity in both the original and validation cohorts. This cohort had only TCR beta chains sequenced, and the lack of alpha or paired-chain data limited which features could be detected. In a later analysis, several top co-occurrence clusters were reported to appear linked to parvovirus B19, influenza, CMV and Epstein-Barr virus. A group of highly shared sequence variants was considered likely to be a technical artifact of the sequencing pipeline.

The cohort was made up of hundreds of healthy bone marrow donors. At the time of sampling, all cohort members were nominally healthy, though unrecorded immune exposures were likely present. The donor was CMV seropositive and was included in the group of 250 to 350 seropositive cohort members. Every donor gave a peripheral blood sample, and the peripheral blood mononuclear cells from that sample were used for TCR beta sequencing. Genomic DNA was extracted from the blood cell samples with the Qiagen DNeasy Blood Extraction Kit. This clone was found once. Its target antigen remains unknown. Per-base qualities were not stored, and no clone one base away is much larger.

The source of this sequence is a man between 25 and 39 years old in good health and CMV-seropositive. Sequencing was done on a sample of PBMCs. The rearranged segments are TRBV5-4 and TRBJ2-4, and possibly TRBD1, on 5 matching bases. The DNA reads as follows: TGTGCCAGCAGCTTGTACTCACAAGAAGGGGTTCAGTACTTC. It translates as CASSLYSQEGVQYF.